This TCR beta chain was captured in a study of PD-1 blockade in classical Hodgkin lymphoma. As for this clone: Its target is not known.

Each of the patients experienced relapse following autologous stem cell transplantation, and their brentuximab vedotin exposure differed. When best responses were assessed, they were complete response, partial response or progressive disease. V trimming: 3 bases; J trimming: 2 bases; junction bases outside the gene matches: 8. Germline V CDR1 and CDR2: MRHNA, SNTAGT. The CDR3 has 16 residues. The protocol was immunoSEQ multiplex PCR, while the TCRdb copy is restricted to in-frame clones and leaves out a portion. The sample contains about 98,000 clones, 92% of which appear only once. Study-wide points: Newly diagnosed patients were reported to exhibit reduced baseline TCR diversity relative to healthy donors.

This receptor was obtained from a human donor with classical Hodgkin lymphoma. This sample comprised peripheral blood mononuclear cells (PBMCs), obtained at baseline. The J gene is TRBJ1-2, the V gene TRBV6-4, with 8 positions matching TRBD1. The CDR3 region has the DNA TGTGCCAGCAGTGAATCGACAGGGGTGAACAACTATGGCTACACCTTC. This translates into CASSESTGVNNYGYTF.